One T cell receptor delta chain is described in this entry. This DNA's translation and the protein TCRdb lists, from a much larger clone, do not match at residue 7, likely due to a read error; the protein shown is translated from the DNA. CDR1 and CDR2 (germline): TSWWSYY, QGS. The length of the CDR3 is 23 residues. Trimming cost V 0 bases and J 4 bases; bases outside gene matches: 25. The data stem from a study of γδ T cells in repeated Plasmodium falciparum infection. Gammadelta T cells were flow-sorted from PBMC into Vgamma9/Vdelta2+ and Vdelta2-negative populations for bulk analysis. TCRdb reanalysed the multiplex PCR reads with CATT. Altogether around 86,000 delta-chain clones are present, roughly 1.4% being singletons, with the ten largest covering 8.5% to 10%.

The receptor was isolated from a pool of human donors (malaria-infected and uninfected, not separated). The chain uses TRDV1 and TRDJ1, with 11 bases fitting TRDD3. The material sequenced was gamma-delta T cells from blood. CDR3 DNA sequence: TGTGCTCTTGGGGAACTAGCCCAACCCGCCAAAGTACTGGGGGATAAATATGTCGATAAACTCATCTTT. It is translated as CALGELAQPAKVLGDKYVDKLIF.